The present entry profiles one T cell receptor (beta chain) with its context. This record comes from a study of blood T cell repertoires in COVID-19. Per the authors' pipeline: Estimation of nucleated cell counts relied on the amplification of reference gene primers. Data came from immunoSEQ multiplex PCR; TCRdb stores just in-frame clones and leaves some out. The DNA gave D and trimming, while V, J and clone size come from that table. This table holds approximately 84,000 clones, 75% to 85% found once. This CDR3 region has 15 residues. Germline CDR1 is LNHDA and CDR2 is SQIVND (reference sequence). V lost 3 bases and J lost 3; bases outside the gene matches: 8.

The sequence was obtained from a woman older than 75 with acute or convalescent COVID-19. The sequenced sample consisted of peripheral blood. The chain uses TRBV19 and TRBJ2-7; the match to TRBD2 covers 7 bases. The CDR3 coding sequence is TGTGCCAGTAGTATCGTGGGGGAGGGCCGCTACGAGCAGTACTTC. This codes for CASSIVGEGRYEQYF.